This entry lists 8 T cell receptor beta chains sequenced from one sample in a study of beta chain features in type 1 diabetes. The entirety of the isolated RNA underwent reverse transcription, so expressed TCRB transcripts were sequenced. Some clones are missing from TCRdb's copy, which holds only in-frame ones; the method was immunoSEQ multiplex PCR. The sample shows around 200,000 clones, around 13% of them seen only once. Sequenced: central memory CD4+ T cells from blood. All receptors come from a woman in her late teens or twenties in good health.

This clone was counted a few times. The chain couples TRBV10-3 to TRBJ2-7, with D unresolved. V was trimmed by 10 bases and J by 0 bases, leaving 13 bases between them. Germline values: CDR1 ENHRY, CDR2 SYGVKD. This CDR3 is built from 13 residues. This CDR3 reads CASTLSSSYEQYF. The DNA of the CDR3 is TGTGCCAGCACCCTATCTAGCTCCTACGAGCAGTACTTC.

This clone was counted a few times. V and J are TRBV7-2 and TRBJ2-1, with 7 bases lining up with TRBD1. J gave up 4 bases and V 3 bases, and 6 bases lay outside the gene matches. From germline, CDR1 is SGHTA and CDR2 FQGNSA. The CDR3 consists of 15 residues. The CDR3 reads CASSFSGTVYNEQFF. CDR3 DNA: TGTGCCAGCAGCTTTTCCGGGACAGTATACAATGAGCAGTTCTTC.

CDR3 sequence: CAWSVGGYEQYF. CDR3 coding DNA: TGTGCCTGGAGTGTAGGAGGCTACGAGCAGTACTTC. This sequence joins TRBV30 and TRBJ2-7; D is possibly TRBD2 (5 bases). Germline V gene sequence: CDR1 GTSNPN, CDR2 SVGIG (reference sequence). The ends were cut back, 0 bases at V and 3 bases at J, with 6 bases in the middle. The length of the CDR3 is 12 residues. Variable domain in full (rest from reference TRBV30 and TRBJ2-7): SQTIHQWPATLVQPVGSPLSLECTVEGTSNPNLYWYRQAAGRGLQLLFYSVGIGQISSEVPQNLSASRPQDRQFILSSKKLLLSDSGFYLCAWSVGGYEQYFGPGTRLTVT.

The gene calls are TRBV7-9 and TRBJ1-2; D possibly corresponds to TRBD1 (6 bases). This CDR3 comprises 15 residues. Trimming removed 5 bases from V and 0 bases from J, with 13 bases in between. CDR1 and CDR2 (germline): SEHNR, FQNEAQ (reference sequence). The CDR3 DNA is TGTGCCAGCAGCGAACGGACAGAAACTAACTATGGCTACACCTTC. Amino acid sequence: CASSERTETNYGYTF.

V gene TRBV6-1 combines with J gene TRBJ1-2, with a tentative D call TRBD1 (6 bases). The V and J ends lost 6 bases and 4 bases respectively, with 15 bases between them. CDR1 MNHNS and CDR2 SASEGT come from the germline V gene. There are 14 residues in the CDR3. CDR3 sequence reads: CASSPTGGLYGYTF. The CDR3 nucleotides read TGTGCCAGCAGCCCGACAGGAGGTCTCTATGGCTACACCTTC.

In its sample, this clone was seen a few times. The chain joins TRBV5-1 to TRBJ2-3, with a weak D call TRBD2 (6 bases). Germline assignment: CDR1 SGHRS and CDR2 YFSETQ. The CDR3 sequence is 17 residues long. V shed 1 base and J shed 2 bases, with 17 bases lying between them. CDR3 region: CASSLRAGSDVTDTQYF. The CDR3 region has the DNA TGCGCCAGCAGCTTGAGGGCGGGGAGCGACGTCACAGATACGCAGTATTTT.

The chain combines TRBV7-2 with TRBJ1-1, with a tentative D call TRBD1 (5 bases). Germline V lookup: CDR1 SGHTA, CDR2 FQGNSA. Trimming removed 5 bases at V and 11 bases at J, with 18 bases between. CDR3 size: 13 residues. CDR3 sequence (DNA): TGTGCCAGCAGCCTAAATCGTCAGGGAGGGGCTTTCTTT. Residues: CASSLNRQGGAFF.

This clone was seen more than once but under ten times. The rearrangement links TRBV30 to TRBJ2-3; D may be TRBD2 (5 bases). Germline CDR1 is GTSNPN and CDR2 is SVGIG (reference sequence). V lost 2 bases and J 0 bases, leaving 15 bases between the germline ends. The CDR3 contains 16 residues. DNA for the CDR3: TGTGCCTGGAGTTCCTTGGAGGCCCCTAGCACAGATACGCAGTATTTT. Amino acid sequence: CAWSSLEAPSTDTQYF.